This T cell receptor (beta chain) came from a study of glioma-infiltrating T cells. Study-wide results and limits: Only very few CDR3 sequences appeared in both tissue and blood. Above-expected tissue-blood divergence occurred in all gliomas, most in low-grade ones.

CDR1 MNHEY and CDR2 SMNVEV come from the germline V gene (reference sequence). The CDR3 loop spans 16 amino acids. V lost 6 bases, J lost 2 bases, and 20 bases lay in between. Amplification of TCR alpha and beta CDR3 regions from RNA used iRepertoire nested multiplex PCR. MiXCR was run by TCRdb on the multiplex PCR reads, yielding one entry per CDR3 protein. The sample lists around 170,000 distinct CDR3 sequences, around 42% occurring once. As to this clonotype: Its specificity is not known. A much larger clone lies one base from this, so it may be a read error.

J is TRBJ2-7 and V is TRBV27; D assignment may be TRBD1 or TRBD2 (5 bases each). The receptor's source is a human donor with low-grade glioma or glioblastoma, undergoing nonglioma brain surgery, or in good health (not recorded which). The sample comprised glioma tissue, nonneoplastic brain tissue, or PBMCs (not recorded which). The CDR3 sequence is CASSLGAAAVPYEQYF. DNA of the CDR3: TGTGCCAGCAGCCTCGGGGCAGCGGCAGTCCCCTACGAGCAGTACTTC.